What follows describes a single TCR beta chain. The method was immunoSEQ multiplex PCR; TCRdb's version includes in-frame clones alone and lacks a portion of them. Of some 51,000 clones listed, approximately 95% are singletons. The sample comes from a study of T cell changes during pregnancy in multiple sclerosis. This CDR3 is built from 16 residues. Losses at the gene ends were 0 bases for V and 0 bases for J; bases not matched to a gene: 4. Germline-derived CDR1 and CDR2 are GTSNPN and SVGIG (reference sequence). J is TRBJ1-4 and V is TRBV30; 7 bases fit TRBD1. Sequenced here: CD4+ T cells from peripheral blood mononuclear cells, sampled in the first trimester of pregnancy. The sequence was collected from a female donor with multiple sclerosis, enrolled in a pregnancy study. The CDR3 reads CAWSVKGAATNEKLFF. CDR3 DNA: TGTGCCTGGAGTGTAAAGGGGGCCGCAACTAATGAAAAACTGTTTTTT.